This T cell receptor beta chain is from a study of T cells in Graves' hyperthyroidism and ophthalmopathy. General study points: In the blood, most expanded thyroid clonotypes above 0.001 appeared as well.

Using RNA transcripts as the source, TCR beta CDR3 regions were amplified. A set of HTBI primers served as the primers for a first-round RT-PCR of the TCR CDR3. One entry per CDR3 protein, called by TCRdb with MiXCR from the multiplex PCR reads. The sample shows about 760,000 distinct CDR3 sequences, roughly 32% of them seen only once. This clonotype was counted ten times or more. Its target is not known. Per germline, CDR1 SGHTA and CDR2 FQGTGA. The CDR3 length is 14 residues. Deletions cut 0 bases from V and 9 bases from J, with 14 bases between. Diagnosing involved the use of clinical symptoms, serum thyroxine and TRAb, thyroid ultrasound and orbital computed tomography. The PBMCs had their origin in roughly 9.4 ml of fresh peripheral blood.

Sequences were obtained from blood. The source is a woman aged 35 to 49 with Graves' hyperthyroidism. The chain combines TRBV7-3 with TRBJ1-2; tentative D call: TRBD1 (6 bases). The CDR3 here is CASSLTAGGARYTF. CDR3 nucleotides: TGTGCCAGCAGCTTAACGGCCGGGGGCGCGCGCTACACCTTC. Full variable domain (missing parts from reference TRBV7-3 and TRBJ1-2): GAGVSQTPSNKVTEKGKYVELRCDPISGHTALYWYRQSLGQGPEFLIYFQGTGAADDSGLPNDRFFAVRPEGSVSTLKIQRTERGDSAVYLCASSLTAGGARYTFGSGTRLTVV.